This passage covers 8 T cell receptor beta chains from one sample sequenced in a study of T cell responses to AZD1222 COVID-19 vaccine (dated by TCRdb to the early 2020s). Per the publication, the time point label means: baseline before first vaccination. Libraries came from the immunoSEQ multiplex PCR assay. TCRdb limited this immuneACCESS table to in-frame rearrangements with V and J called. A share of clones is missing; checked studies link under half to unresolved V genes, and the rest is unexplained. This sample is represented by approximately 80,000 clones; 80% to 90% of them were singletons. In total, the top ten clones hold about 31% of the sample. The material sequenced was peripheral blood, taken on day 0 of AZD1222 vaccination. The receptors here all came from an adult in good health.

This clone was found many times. The CDR3 coding sequence is TGTGCCAGTAGTATATCCCGGGGAACCCCGGCGAGATGGTATGGCTACACCTTC. It translates to CASSISRGTPARWYGYTF. The chain employs TRBV19 and TRBJ1-2; D gene unclear. Germline CDR1 is LNHDA and CDR2 is SQIVND (reference sequence). The V end lost 2 bases, the J end lost 5 bases, and 24 bases lay between the germline ends. CDR3 length: 18 amino acids.

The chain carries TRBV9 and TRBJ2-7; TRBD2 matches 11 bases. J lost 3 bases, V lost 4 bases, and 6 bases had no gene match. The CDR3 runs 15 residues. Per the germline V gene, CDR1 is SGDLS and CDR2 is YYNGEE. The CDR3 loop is CASSPSGLAGYEQYF. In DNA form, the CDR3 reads TGTGCCAGCAGCCCATCCGGACTAGCGGGCTACGAGCAGTACTTC.

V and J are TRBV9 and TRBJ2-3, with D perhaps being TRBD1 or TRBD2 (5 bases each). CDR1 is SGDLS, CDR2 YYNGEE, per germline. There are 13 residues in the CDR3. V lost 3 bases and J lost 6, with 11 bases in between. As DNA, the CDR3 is TGTGCCAGCAGCGCCGTCGGGGCGGATACGCAGTATTTT. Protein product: CASSAVGADTQYF.

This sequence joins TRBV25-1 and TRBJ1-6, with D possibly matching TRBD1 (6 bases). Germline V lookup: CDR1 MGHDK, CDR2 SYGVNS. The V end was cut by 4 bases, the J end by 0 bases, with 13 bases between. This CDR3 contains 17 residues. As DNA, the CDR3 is TGTGCCAGCAGTGGACAGGACCTTAGCTCCTATAATTCACCCCTCCACTTT. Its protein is CASSGQDLSSYNSPLHF.

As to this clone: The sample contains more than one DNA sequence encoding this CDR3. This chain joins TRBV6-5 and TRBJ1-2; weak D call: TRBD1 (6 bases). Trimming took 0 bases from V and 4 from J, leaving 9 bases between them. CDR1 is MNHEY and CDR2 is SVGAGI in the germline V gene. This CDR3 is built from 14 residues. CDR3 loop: CASSYSGQAYGYTF. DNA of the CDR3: TGTGCCAGCAGTTACTCGGGACAAGCCTATGGCTACACCTTC.

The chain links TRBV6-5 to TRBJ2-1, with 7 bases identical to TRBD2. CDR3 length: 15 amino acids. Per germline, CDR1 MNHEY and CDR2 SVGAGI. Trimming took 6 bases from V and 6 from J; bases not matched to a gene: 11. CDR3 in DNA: TGTGCCAGCAGGGCCGGACTAGTTGTTGGCAATGAGCAGTTCTTC. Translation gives CASRAGLVVGNEQFF.

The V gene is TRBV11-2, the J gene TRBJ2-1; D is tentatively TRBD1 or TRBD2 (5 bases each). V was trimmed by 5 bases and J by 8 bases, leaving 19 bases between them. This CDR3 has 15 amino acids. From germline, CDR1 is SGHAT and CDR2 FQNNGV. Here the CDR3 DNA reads TGTGCCAGCAGCCGGATTGGGGGAAAGTCGGATGAGCAGTTCTTC. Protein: CASSRIGGKSDEQFF.

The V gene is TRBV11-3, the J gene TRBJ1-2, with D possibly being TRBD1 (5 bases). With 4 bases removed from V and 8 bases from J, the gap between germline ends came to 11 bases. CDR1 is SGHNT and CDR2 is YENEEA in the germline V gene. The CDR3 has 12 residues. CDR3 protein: CASSSGGYGYTF. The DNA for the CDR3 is TGTGCCAGCAGCTCGGGGGGTTACGGCTACACCTTC.